These 13 T cell receptor beta chains were all obtained from the same sample, sequenced in a study of shared clonotypes between healthy human individuals. Using immunoSEQ multiplex PCR, the repertoire was profiled, and TCRdb retains in-frame clones only, with some absent. The sample has fewer than 850,000 clones; 90% are singletons. The source material was memory CD8+ T cells from PBMCs. Subset defined: CD45RO+ cells pooled with CCR7-negative TemRA cells. These receptors were taken from a young man in good health. Some clones in this sample may be carry-over from other donors' samples.

The chain combines TRBV27 with TRBJ2-1; D gene unclear. Trimming took off 5 bases at V and 4 bases at J, with 9 bases between the two ends. CDR1 and CDR2 from the germline V gene are MNHEY and SMNVEV (reference sequence). This CDR3 has 13 amino acids. In nucleotides, the CDR3 is TGTGCCAGCAGTGCAAGACCGTACAATGAGCAGTTCTTC. Translation gives CASSARPYNEQFF.

In regard to this clone: At the DNA level, this CDR3 is encoded by other sequences in the same sample as well. V and J are TRBV7-6 and TRBJ2-3; TRBD2 matches at 13 bases. Germline loops: CDR1 SGHVS, CDR2 FNYEAQ. The ends lost 4 bases at V and 3 bases at J; junction bases unmatched: 1. This CDR3 is 15 amino acids long. This CDR3 is CASSWTSGRTDTQYF. CDR3 nucleotide sequence: TGTGCCAGCAGCTGGACTAGCGGGAGAACAGATACGCAGTATTTT.

The CDR3, as DNA: TGTGCCAGCAGTTCCCGGCTGGGCACTGAAGCTTTCTTT. This gives the protein CASSSRLGTEAFF. The genes are TRBV27 and TRBJ1-1; D uncertain. The V gene's germline CDR1 is MNHEY and CDR2 SMNVEV (reference sequence). Trimming shortened V by 4 bases and J by 4 bases, and 10 bases separated the two germline ends. CDR3 length: 13 residues.

In this sample, this clone turned up once. This chain links TRBV11-2 with TRBJ1-2; D is ambiguous. V lost 0 bases and J lost 3, with 8 bases in between. The CDR3 spans 14 residues. Germline V gene lookup returns CDR1 SGHAT and CDR2 FQNNGV. The CDR3 region has the DNA TGTGCCAGCAGCTTAGACATGACTGACTATGGCTACACCTTC. Protein sequence: CASSLDMTDYGYTF.

The chain carries TRBV7-9 and TRBJ2-2; D remains unclear. The CDR3 length is 16 residues. V was clipped by 5 bases and J by 3 bases, with 16 bases between them. CDR1 and CDR2 from the germline V gene are SEHNR and FQNEAQ (reference sequence). The CDR3 DNA sequence: TGTGCCAGCAGCCCTAACAAGGGCCCGGACACCGGGGAGCTGTTTTTT. Translated: CASSPNKGPDTGELFF.

This chain links TRBV9 with TRBJ2-5; possibly TRBD1 for D (6 bases). Germline CDR1 is SGDLS and CDR2 is YYNGEE. The CDR3 contains 13 residues. The V end was cut by 0 bases, the J end by 7 bases, with 10 bases between. CDR3 sequence (DNA): TGTGCCAGCAGCGTAGCAGGGGAAGGGACCCAGTACTTC. This translates into CASSVAGEGTQYF.

The V gene is TRBV30, the J gene TRBJ1-6; possibly TRBD1 for D (6 bases). The CDR3 is 13 residues long. Germline V gives CDR1 GTSNPN, CDR2 SVGIG (reference sequence). V was cut by 5 bases and J by 10 bases, with 15 bases left in between. The CDR3 DNA reads TGTGCCTGGGACAGGACTACCGGGTCACCCCTCCACTTT. It specifies CAWDRTTGSPLHF.

V is TRBV6-1 and J is TRBJ2-7; 8 bases are shared with TRBD1. V lost 3 bases and J lost 5; bases outside the gene matches: 6. Germline V lookup: CDR1 MNHNS, CDR2 SASEGT. The CDR3 length is 14 residues. CDR3 amino acids: CASSEIRGLDEQYF. The CDR3, as DNA: TGTGCCAGCAGTGAGATCAGGGGGCTGGACGAGCAGTACTTC.

The chain employs TRBV19 and TRBJ1-5; D uncertain. Trimming removed 1 base from V and 2 bases from J, with 3 bases in between. This CDR3 has 13 amino acids. The V gene's germline CDR1 is LNHDA and CDR2 SQIVND (reference sequence). CDR3 protein: CASSIVRNQPQHF. The CDR3 DNA sequence: TGTGCCAGTAGTATAGTGCGCAATCAGCCCCAGCATTTT.

The chain joins TRBV13 to TRBJ2-1; D unresolved. From germline, CDR1 is PRHDT and CDR2 FYEKMQ (reference sequence). This CDR3 is 16 amino acids long. The V and J ends lost 0 bases and 0 bases respectively, with 9 bases between them. CDR3 coding DNA: TGTGCCAGCAGCTTAGGTGGCGGCCGCTCCTACAATGAGCAGTTCTTC. Its translation: CASSLGGGRSYNEQFF. The full variable domain, in which reference TRBV13 and TRBJ2-1 provide the parts outside the CDR3, is AAGVIQSPRHLIKEKRETATLKCYPIPRHDTVYWYQQGPGQDPQFLISFYEKMQSDKGSIPDRFSAQQFSDYHSELNMSSLELGDSALYFCASSLGGGRSYNEQFFGPGTRLTVL.

The CDR3 bases are TGTGCCAGCAGTCCCTCGTTATGGCCAGCCATACCGGAGACCCAGTACTTC. This translates into CASSPSLWPAIPETQYF. This sequence joins TRBV28 and TRBJ2-5; D not certain. Germline V gene data show CDR1 as MDHEN and CDR2 as SYDVKM. The CDR3 covers 17 residues. V was trimmed by 5 bases and J by 5 bases, leaving 24 bases between them.

The chain joins TRBV5-1 to TRBJ1-2, with 8 bases identical to TRBD1. Germline CDR1 reads SGHRS; CDR2 reads YFSETQ. V lost 2 bases, J lost 3 bases, and 3 bases stayed unmatched. The CDR3 extends over 14 amino acids. The CDR3 reads CASSFQGADYGYTF. CDR3 DNA: TGCGCCAGCAGCTTCCAGGGGGCCGACTATGGCTACACCTTC.

J is TRBJ2-7 and V is TRBV25-1, with 7 bases fitting TRBD1. The length of the CDR3 is 16 residues. V lost 3 bases, J lost 4 bases, and 12 bases stayed unmatched. CDR1 and CDR2 from the germline V gene are MGHDK and SYGVNS. The CDR3 loop reads CASSDPQTGVGYEQYF. CDR3 sequence (DNA): TGTGCCAGCAGTGACCCACAAACAGGGGTGGGATACGAGCAGTACTTC.